The clone carrying this T cell receptor (beta chain) was detected ten times or more. CDR3 size: 14 residues. V was pared by 3 bases and J by 3 bases, with 9 bases between. Germline V gene data show CDR1 as KGHSH and CDR2 as LQKENI. The library targeted TCRbeta and was prepared with unique molecular identifiers. TCRdb independently ran MiXCR on the PCR reads; one entry per CDR3 protein. The repertoire holds over 550,000 distinct CDR3 sequences, with 8% to 11% as singletons. This sample stems from a study of T-cell reconstitution after alpha-beta-depleted transplantation in children. This receptor was obtained from a human donor who donated a stem cell graft to a child with acute myeloid leukemia. The chain carries TRBV18 and TRBJ1-5; D gene uncertain. Sequencing was performed on PBMCs from the stem cell graft donor, taken from the stem cell graft. The CDR3 reads CASSPDRDNQPQHF. CDR3 nucleotides: TGTGCCAGCTCACCTGACCGAGACAATCAGCCCCAGCATTTT.